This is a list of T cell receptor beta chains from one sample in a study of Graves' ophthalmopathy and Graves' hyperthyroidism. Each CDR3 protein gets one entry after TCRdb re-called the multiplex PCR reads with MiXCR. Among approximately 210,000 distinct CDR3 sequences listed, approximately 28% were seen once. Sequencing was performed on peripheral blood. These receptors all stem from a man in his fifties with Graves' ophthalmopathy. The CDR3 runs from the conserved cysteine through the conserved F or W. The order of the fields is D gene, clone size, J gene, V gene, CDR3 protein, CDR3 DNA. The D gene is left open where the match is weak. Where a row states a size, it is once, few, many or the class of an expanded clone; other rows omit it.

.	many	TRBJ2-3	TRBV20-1	CSARVWTSTDTQYF	TGCAGTGCTAGAGTTTGGACTAGCACAGATACGCAGTATTTT
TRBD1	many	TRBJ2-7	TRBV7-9	CASSLSDRANEQYF	TGTGCCAGCAGCTTATCCGACAGGGCGAACGAGCAGTACTTC
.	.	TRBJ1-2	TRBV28	CANAQGYGYTF	TGTGCCAACGCACAGGGATATGGCTACACCTTC
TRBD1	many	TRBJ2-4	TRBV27	CASSLGGQGGIQYF	TGTGCCAGCAGTTTGGGGGGACAGGGTGGGATTCAGTACTTC
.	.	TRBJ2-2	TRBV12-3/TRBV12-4	CASSWLGNTGELFF	TGTGCCAGCAGTTGGCTAGGGAACACCGGGGAGCTGTTTTTT
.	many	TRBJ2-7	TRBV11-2	CASSLVAGDEQYF	TGTGCCAGCAGCTTAGTAGCAGGGGACGAGCAGTACTTC
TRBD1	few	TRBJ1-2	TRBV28	CASSAGQGVYGYTF	TGTGCCAGCAGTGCTGGACAGGGAGTTTATGGCTACACCTTC
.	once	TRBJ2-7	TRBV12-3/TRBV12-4	CASGDPGGSNEQYF	TGTGCCAGCGGCGATCCGGGGGGCTCCAACGAGCAGTACTTC
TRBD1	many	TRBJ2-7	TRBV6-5	CASAGQGVYEQYF	TGTGCCAGCGCGGGACAGGGGGTATACGAGCAGTACTTC
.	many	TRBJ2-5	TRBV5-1	CASRISGAEETQYF	TGCGCCAGCAGGATCTCAGGGGCCGAAGAGACCCAGTACTTC
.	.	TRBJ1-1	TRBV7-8	CASTAGTVGAFF	TGTGCCAGCACCGCTGGGACGGTAGGGGCTTTCTTT
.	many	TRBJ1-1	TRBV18	CASSVDRSAEAFF	TGTGCCAGCTCGGTCGACAGATCGGCTGAAGCTTTCTTT
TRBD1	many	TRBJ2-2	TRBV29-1	CSVADRGIGELFF	TGCAGCGTTGCGGACAGGGGCATCGGGGAGCTGTTTTTT
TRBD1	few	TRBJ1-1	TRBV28	CASRPTGDWGTEAFF	TGTGCCAGCAGACCAACAGGGGATTGGGGGACTGAAGCTTTCTTT
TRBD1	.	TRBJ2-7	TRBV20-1	CSARPRGQPSYEQYF	TGCAGTGCTAGACCCCGGGGACAGCCTTCCTACGAGCAGTACTTC
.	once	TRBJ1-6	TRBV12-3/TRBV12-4	CASSLNTVNSPLHF	TGTGCCAGCAGTTTAAATACAGTTAATTCACCCCTCCACTTT
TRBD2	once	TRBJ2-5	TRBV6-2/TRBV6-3	CASSYSPEGTSQETQYF	TGTGCCAGCAGTTACTCTCCAGAAGGGACTAGCCAAGAGACCCAGTACTTC
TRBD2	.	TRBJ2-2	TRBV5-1	CASSSRGGAGTGELFF	TGCGCCAGCAGCTCCCGCGGGGGGGCTGGGACCGGGGAGCTGTTTTTT
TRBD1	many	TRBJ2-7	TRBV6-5	CASSYSSGGYEQYF	TGTGCCAGCAGTTACTCGTCAGGGGGCTACGAGCAGTACTTC
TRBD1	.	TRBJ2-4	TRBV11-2	CASSLSPYVQGAKGNIQYF	TGTGCCAGCAGCTTATCCCCTTATGTACAGGGGGCGAAAGGAAACATTCAGTACTTC
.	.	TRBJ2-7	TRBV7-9	CASKMGDIYEQYF	TGTGCCAGCAAAATGGGGGACATCTACGAGCAGTACTTC
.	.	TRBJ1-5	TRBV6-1	CASSEGWTGNQPQHF	TGTGCCAGCAGTGAAGGCTGGACGGGCAATCAGCCCCAGCATTTT
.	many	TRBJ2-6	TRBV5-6	CASSLVVGTAGANVLTF	TGTGCCAGCAGCTTGGTGGTAGGGACCGCTGGGGCCAACGTCCTGACTTTC
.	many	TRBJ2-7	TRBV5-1	CASSWDGAYEQYF	TGCGCCAGCAGCTGGGACGGAGCCTACGAGCAGTACTTC
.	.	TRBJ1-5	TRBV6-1	CASSLDGGGNQPQHF	TGTGCCAGCAGCCTTGACGGGGGGGGCAATCAGCCCCAGCATTTT
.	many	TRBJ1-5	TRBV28	CASSPRGRGSNQPQHF	TGTGCCAGCAGTCCACGGGGGAGGGGTAGCAATCAGCCCCAGCATTTT
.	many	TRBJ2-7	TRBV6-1	CASSRQGSGAYEQYF	TGTGCCAGCAGTCGCCAAGGATCGGGAGCATATGAGCAGTACTTC
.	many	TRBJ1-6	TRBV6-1	CASSPGENSPLHF	TGTGCCAGCAGCCCGGGAGAAAATTCACCCCTCCACTTT
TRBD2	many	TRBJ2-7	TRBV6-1	CASTPGLAGNEQYF	TGTGCCAGCACCCCGGGACTAGCGGGTAACGAGCAGTACTTC
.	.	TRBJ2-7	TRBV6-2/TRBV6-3	CASRLLPSDNNYEQYF	TGTGCCAGCAGACTCCTCCCTTCCGACAATAACTACGAGCAGTACTTC
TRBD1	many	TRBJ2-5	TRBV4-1	CASSQESTGGWAQETQYF	TGCGCCAGCAGCCAAGAATCGACAGGGGGCTGGGCACAAGAGACCCAGTACTTC
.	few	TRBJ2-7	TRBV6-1	CASSEAIGYSYEQYF	TGTGCCAGCAGTGAAGCGATCGGGTACTCCTACGAGCAGTACTTC
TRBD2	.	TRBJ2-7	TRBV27	CASSSGRANEQYF	TGTGCCAGCAGCAGCGGGAGGGCCAACGAGCAGTACTTC
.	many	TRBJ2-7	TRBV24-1	CATYIAGYYEQYF	TGTGCCACCTACATAGCAGGTTACTACGAGCAGTACTTC
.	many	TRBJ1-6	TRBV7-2	CASSFGNSPLHF	TGTGCCAGCAGCTTCGGTAATTCACCCCTCCACTTT
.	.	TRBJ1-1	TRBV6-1	CASSEEGAIRTLSNTEAFF	TGTGCCAGCAGTGAAGAGGGAGCCATAAGGACTCTTTCGAACACTGAAGCTTTCTTT
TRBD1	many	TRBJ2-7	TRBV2	CASRTSNWGGTGSYEQYF	TGTGCCAGCAGAACTTCAAACTGGGGGGGGACAGGGTCCTACGAGCAGTACTTC
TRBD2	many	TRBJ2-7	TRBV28	CASLAGGRSYEQYF	TGTGCCAGTTTAGCGGGAGGGCGCTCCTACGAGCAGTACTTC
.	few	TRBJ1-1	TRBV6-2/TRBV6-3	CAIYRAGSPNTEAFF	TGTGCTATTTACCGAGCAGGGAGCCCGAACACTGAAGCTTTCTTT
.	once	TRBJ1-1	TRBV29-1	CSGGTLEAFF	TGCAGCGGCGGGACACTTGAAGCTTTCTTT
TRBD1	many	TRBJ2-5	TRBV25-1	CASSGYRGRRGETQYF	TGTGCCAGCAGTGGATACAGGGGGCGGCGGGGGGAGACCCAGTACTTC
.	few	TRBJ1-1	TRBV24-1	CATSDWTNTEAFF	TGTGCCACCAGTGATTGGACGAACACTGAAGCTTTCTTT
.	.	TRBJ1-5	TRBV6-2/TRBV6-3	CASSKQGSQPQHF	TGTGCCAGCAGTAAACAGGGAAGTCAGCCCCAGCATTTT
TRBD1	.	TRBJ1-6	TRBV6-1	CASTPTGINSPLHF	TGTGCCAGCACTCCGACAGGGATTAATTCACCCCTCCACTTT
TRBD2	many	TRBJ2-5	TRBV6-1	CASRLAGVDPGETQYF	TGTGCCAGCAGGCTAGCGGGAGTTGACCCTGGGGAGACCCAGTACTTC
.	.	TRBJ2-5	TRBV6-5	CASSYFPGIPETQYF	TGTGCCAGCAGTTACTTCCCAGGGATCCCAGAGACCCAGTACTTC
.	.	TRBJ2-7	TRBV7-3	CASSLGLGRNYEQYF	TGTGCCAGCAGCTTAGGTCTTGGGAGGAACTACGAGCAGTACTTC